This TCR beta chain was retrieved from a study of blood T cell repertoires in COVID-19. Study in general: From T cells, B-cell-depleted T cells, or PBMCs came the material, which was cDNA or gDNA.

This clone appeared a single time. Participants, roughly 18 to 100 years old, spanned about 26 US areas. With 5 bases removed from V and 0 bases from J, the gap between germline ends came to 11 bases. There are 15 residues in the CDR3. Germline V CDR1 and CDR2: SGHTA, FQGNSA. Some clones are missing from TCRdb's copy, which holds only in-frame ones; the method was immunoSEQ multiplex PCR. The table has a few hundred thousand clones, around 85% seen once. The chain employs TRBV7-2 and TRBJ1-3; D might be TRBD1 (5 bases). This TCR was recovered from a woman aged 35 to 49 with acute COVID-19. The sample was PBMCs or T cells enriched from blood (not recorded which). CDR3 sequence: CASSQRGSSGNTIYF. In nucleotides, the CDR3 is TGTGCCAGCAGCCAAAGGGGATCCTCTGGAAACACCATATATTTT.